This T cell receptor beta chain was captured by sequencing in a study of beta chain features in type 1 diabetes. General study points: A closer apparent resemblance between naive, central memory and Treg TCRB repertoires was seen in patients than in healthy donors. All four CD4+ subsets from Type 1 diabetes patients carried moderately but significantly shorter TCRB CDR3s. There was no resolution here of whether HLA type influences TCRB rearrangement. Diminished insertions and augmented deletions at VDJ junctions characterized type 1 diabetes patients.

Trimming stripped 0 bases from V and 8 bases from J, with 7 bases between. This CDR3 is 12 amino acids long. Germline V gene lookup returns CDR1 GTSNPN and CDR2 SVGIG (reference sequence). This clone was observed a few times. No antigen is known for it. Other DNA sequences within the sample encode an identical CDR3. The authors reverse transcribed all of the isolated RNA, so sequencing captured expressed TCRB transcripts. TCRdb's copy holds only in-frame clones and misses some; the assay was immunoSEQ multiplex PCR. The repertoire consists of approximately 600,000 clones, with around 11% occurring once and the leading ten covering around 0.12%. Purity (above 95%) was reached by all sorted populations.

The chain links TRBV30 to TRBJ1-4; D may be TRBD1 (6 bases). The receptor comes from a young man with type 1 diabetes. The sample taken for sequencing was naive CD4+ T cells from blood. The CDR3 protein is CAWSVGGEKLFF. Here the CDR3 DNA reads TGTGCCTGGAGTGTAGGGGGAGAAAAACTGTTTTTT.